This TCR beta chain originates from a study of cytomegalovirus exposure and HLA in healthy donors. About this clone: Antigen specificity is unknown.

Germline V gene data show CDR1 as SGDLS and CDR2 as YYNGEE. The CDR3 is made up of 17 amino acids. V was cut by 2 bases and J by 4 bases, with 18 bases left in between. Study-wide results and caveats: Researchers catalogued about 160 TCR beta chains as cytomegalovirus-associated.

Whereas donors were nominally healthy upon sampling, unrecorded immune exposures were probable. PCR employed 60 Vbeta and 13 Jbeta primers. TCRdb's copy holds only in-frame clones and misses some; the assay was immunoSEQ multiplex PCR. The sample has some 140,000 clones; 70% to 75% are singletons. The sequenced material came from PBMCs. The V and J genes are TRBV9 and TRBJ2-2, with a tentative D call TRBD1 (5 bases). This receptor was obtained from a man aged 25 to 45 in good health and CMV-seronegative. The CDR3 here is CASSVPGLAQSTGELFF. CDR3 sequence (DNA): TGTGCCAGCAGCGTTCCAGGGTTGGCCCAATCCACCGGGGAGCTGTTTTTT.